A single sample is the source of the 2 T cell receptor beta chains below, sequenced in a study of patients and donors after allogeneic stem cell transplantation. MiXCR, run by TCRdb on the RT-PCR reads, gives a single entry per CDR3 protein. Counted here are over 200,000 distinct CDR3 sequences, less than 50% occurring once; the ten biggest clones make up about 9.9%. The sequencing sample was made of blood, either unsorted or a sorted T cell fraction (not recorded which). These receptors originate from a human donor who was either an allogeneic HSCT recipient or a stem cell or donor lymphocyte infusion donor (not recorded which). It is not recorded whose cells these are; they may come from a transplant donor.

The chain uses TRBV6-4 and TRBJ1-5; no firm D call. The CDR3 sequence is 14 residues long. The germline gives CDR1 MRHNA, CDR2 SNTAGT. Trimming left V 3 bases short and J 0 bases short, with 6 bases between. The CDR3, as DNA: TGTGCCAGCAGTGAGGACGGTAGCAATCAGCCCCAGCATTTT. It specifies CASSEDGSNQPQHF.

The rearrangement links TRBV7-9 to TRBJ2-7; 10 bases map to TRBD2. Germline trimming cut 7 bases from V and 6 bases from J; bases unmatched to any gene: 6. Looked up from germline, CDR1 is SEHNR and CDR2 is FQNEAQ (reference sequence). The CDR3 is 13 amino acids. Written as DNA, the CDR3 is TGTGCCAGCACGGAACTAGCGGGGTTCGAGCAGTACTTC. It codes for CASTELAGFEQYF. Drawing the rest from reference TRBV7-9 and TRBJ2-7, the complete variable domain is DTGVSQNPRHKITKRGQNVTFRCDPISEHNRLYWYRQTLGQGPEFLTYFQNEAQLEKSRLLSDRFSAERPKGSFSTLEIQRTEQGDSAMYLCASTELAGFEQYFGPGTRLTVT.